The rows below give T cell receptor beta chains drawn from one sample of a study of blood T cell repertoires in COVID-19. Libraries were prepared by immunoSEQ multiplex PCR; TCRdb keeps only in-frame clonotypes and omits some of them. Counted here are 200,000 to 300,000 clones, 75% to 85% occurring once; the ten biggest clones make up around 7.2%. The specimen was peripheral blood. Source of these receptors: an elderly woman with COVID-19, enrolled during active disease. Each CDR3 is given with its conserved first and last residue. A D gene is named only where the DNA matches it firmly. The size entry is marked missing in some rows and otherwise reads once, few, many or a size class.

V gene,clone size,D gene,J gene,CDR3 protein,CDR3 DNA
TRBV5-5,NA,TRBD1,TRBJ1-5,CASSPRGDSSNQPQHF,TGTGCCAGCAGCCCTAGGGGGGACAGTAGCAATCAGCCCCAGCATTTT
TRBV6-5,NA,TRBD1,TRBJ2-7,CASSYSTGQGMKKQYF,TGTGCCAGCAGTTACTCGACGGGACAGGGTATGAAAAAGCAGTACTTC
TRBV19,NA,TRBD2,TRBJ2-2,CASSNERGLAVNEGGTGELFF,TGTGCCAGTAGTAACGAACGCGGACTAGCGGTAAACGAGGGGGGCACCGGGGAGCTGTTTTTT
TRBV19,NA,NA,TRBJ1-5,CASSRGFDSNQPQHF,TGTGCCAGTAGTCGGGGTTTTGATAGCAATCAGCCCCAGCATTTT
TRBV6-1,once,NA,TRBJ1-6,CASSELLSSYNSPLHF,TGTGCCAGCAGTGAATTGCTAAGCTCCTATAATTCACCCCTCCACTTT
TRBV18,NA,TRBD1,TRBJ2-3,CASSPMGQGTDTQYF,TGTGCCAGCTCACCAATGGGACAGGGCACAGATACGCAGTATTTT
TRBV4-1,few,NA,TRBJ2-1,CASSPREGGYNEQFF,TGCGCCAGCAGCCCGAGGGAGGGGGGGTACAATGAGCAGTTCTTC
TRBV10-3,NA,TRBD1,TRBJ1-2,CAISERDRANYGYTF,TGTGCCATCAGTGAAAGGGACAGGGCTAACTATGGCTACACCTTC
TRBV24-1,NA,NA,TRBJ1-1,CATAGRANTEAFF,TGTGCCACCGCCGGCAGGGCGAACACTGAAGCTTTCTTT
TRBV12-3/TRBV12-4,NA,NA,TRBJ1-5,CASRQANQPQHF,TGTGCCAGCAGACAGGCCAATCAGCCCCAGCATTTT
TRBV18,NA,NA,TRBJ1-1,CASSPAIMNTEAFF,TGTGCCAGCTCACCCGCGATAATGAACACTGAAGCTTTCTTT
TRBV9,NA,NA,TRBJ1-1,CASSVVGGPNTEAFF,TGTGCCAGCAGCGTAGTTGGAGGGCCGAACACTGAAGCTTTCTTT
TRBV6-2/TRBV6-3,NA,NA,TRBJ2-7,CASSYSSHEQYF,TGTGCCAGCAGTTACTCGTCTCACGAGCAGTACTTC
TRBV11-3,NA,TRBD2,TRBJ2-7,CASSLVSGGPYEQYF,TGTGCCAGCAGCTTAGTTTCGGGAGGGCCCTACGAGCAGTACTTC
TRBV5-1,NA,TRBD2,TRBJ2-2,CASRRAGVGTGELFF,TGCGCCAGCCGACGGGCGGGAGTGGGGACCGGGGAGCTGTTTTTT
TRBV19,NA,NA,TRBJ2-1,CASSPSAYNEQFF,TGTGCCAGTAGTCCCTCGGCCTACAATGAGCAGTTCTTC
TRBV7-3,NA,NA,TRBJ2-5,CASSLNPRETQYF,TGTGCCAGCAGCTTAAATCCCCGAGAGACCCAGTACTTC
TRBV27,NA,NA,TRBJ2-5,CASSLSGRGLGQETQYF,TGTGCCAGCAGTTTATCAGGCAGGGGCTTAGGCCAAGAGACCCAGTACTTC
TRBV14,few,TRBD1,TRBJ1-1,CASSLDRDTEAFF,TGTGCCAGCAGCTTAGACAGGGACACTGAAGCTTTCTTT
TRBV10-2,NA,TRBD1,TRBJ1-5,CASSFGTGSLDSNQPQHF,TGCGCCAGCAGTTTCGGGACAGGCTCTCTTGATAGCAATCAGCCCCAGCATTTT
TRBV27,once,NA,TRBJ1-2,CASSRNIYYGYTF,TGTGCCAGCAGTCGTAACATCTACTATGGCTACACCTTC
TRBV30,NA,TRBD1,TRBJ1-2,CAWSGTGVHGYTF,TGTGCCTGGAGTGGTACAGGGGTCCATGGCTACACCTTC
TRBV27,NA,NA,TRBJ2-5,CASSKPGLPETQYF,TGTGCCAGCAGCAAACCGGGACTTCCGGAGACCCAGTACTTC
TRBV15,NA,NA,TRBJ1-2,CATSRSSRVYGYTF,TGTGCCACCAGCCGCTCATCCAGGGTGTATGGCTACACCTTC
TRBV5-1,once,NA,TRBJ1-3,CASSFDSASGNTIYF,TGCGCCAGCAGCTTCGACAGTGCCTCTGGAAACACCATATATTTT
TRBV5-5,NA,TRBD1,TRBJ1-6,CASSRGTGVDSYNSPLHF,TGTGCCAGCAGCCGCGGGACAGGAGTAGACTCCTATAATTCACCCCTCCACTTT
TRBV19,NA,TRBD1,TRBJ1-1,CASSRGQGNTEAFF,TGTGCCAGTAGTAGAGGACAGGGGAACACTGAAGCTTTCTTT
TRBV18,NA,NA,TRBJ2-3,CASSPMKRLTDTQYF,TGTGCCAGCTCACCAATGAAGCGACTCACAGATACGCAGTATTTT
TRBV5-4,NA,NA,TRBJ1-2,CASSRGGLQGAPISGYTF,TGTGCCAGCAGCCGGGGGGGGTTACAGGGCGCGCCTATAAGTGGCTACACCTTC
TRBV9,NA,TRBD2,TRBJ2-5,CASSPRLTSGETQYF,TGTGCCAGCAGCCCCCGTTTGACTAGCGGTGAGACCCAGTACTTC
TRBV19,once,NA,TRBJ2-7,CASSIPGRSYEQYF,TGTGCCAGTAGTATCCCCGGCAGGTCCTACGAGCAGTACTTC
TRBV5-1,NA,NA,TRBJ2-3,CASSLAHRTDTQYF,TGCGCCAGCAGCTTGGCCCATCGCACAGATACGCAGTATTTT
TRBV6-5,NA,NA,TRBJ1-1,CASSLGGQEAFF,TGTGCCAGCAGCTTAGGCGGACAGGAAGCTTTCTTT
TRBV6-5,few,TRBD2,TRBJ2-7,CATIPIAGGPYEQYF,TGTGCCACTATACCCATAGCGGGAGGGCCCTACGAGCAGTACTTC
TRBV18,NA,NA,TRBJ1-1,CASSPAGNTEAFF,TGTGCCAGCTCACCCGCAGGGAACACTGAAGCTTTCTTT
TRBV11-2,NA,NA,TRBJ1-2,CASSITQGRGYTF,TGTGCCAGCAGCATAACGCAGGGGAGAGGCTACACCTTC
TRBV7-9,NA,NA,TRBJ1-6,CASSLGDRSSPLHF,TGTGCCAGCAGCTTAGGCGACAGATCTTCACCCCTCCACTTT
TRBV7-9,NA,NA,TRBJ2-2,CASSLLGTFLYVDTGELFF,TGTGCCAGCAGCCTACTAGGGACTTTTTTGTACGTCGACACCGGGGAGCTGTTTTTT
TRBV3-1/TRBV3-2,NA,TRBD1,TRBJ2-4,CASGTALVRHF,TGTGCCAGCGGGACAGCCCTGGTTAGACACTTC
TRBV25-1,once,NA,TRBJ1-1,CASSKTTGMNTEAFF,TGTGCCAGCAGTAAGACGACAGGAATGAACACTGAAGCTTTCTTT
TRBV6-4,NA,TRBD1,TRBJ2-7,CASSGDGQDTYEQYF,TGTGCCAGCAGCGGGGACGGACAGGACACCTACGAGCAGTACTTC
TRBV4-1,NA,NA,TRBJ1-2,CASSQIAVGEGYTF,TGCGCCAGCAGCCAAATAGCGGTGGGGGAAGGCTACACCTTC
TRBV27,few,NA,TRBJ1-1,CASSLQQPPRGNTEAFF,TGTGCCAGCAGTTTACAGCAACCTCCCCGGGGGAACACTGAAGCTTTCTTT
TRBV6-5,NA,NA,TRBJ2-6,CASSSFSGANVLTF,TGTGCCAGCAGCTCCTTCTCTGGGGCCAACGTCCTGACTTTC
TRBV5-1,NA,TRBD2,TRBJ2-1,CASSLLMLAGINEQFF,TGCGCCAGCAGCTTGCTCATGCTAGCGGGGATAAATGAGCAGTTCTTC
TRBV21-1,NA,NA,TRBJ1-3,CASSKPKDGGVSGNTIYF,TGTGCCAGCAGCAAACCCAAGGACGGAGGGGTCTCTGGAAACACCATATATTTT
TRBV7-9,NA,TRBD2,TRBJ2-1,CASSPINREGHEQFF,TGTGCCAGCAGCCCCATAAACCGGGAGGGCCATGAGCAGTTCTTC
TRBV5-8,few,NA,TRBJ1-1,CASSLALEFEAFF,TGTGCCAGCAGCTTGGCCTTGGAGTTTGAAGCTTTCTTT
TRBV28,NA,NA,TRBJ2-3,CASSFRGPTDYTQYF,TGTGCCAGCAGTTTCAGGGGCCCCACCGACTATACGCAGTATTTT
TRBV7-3,NA,TRBD2,TRBJ2-2,CASSLTRPGGGTGELFF,TGTGCCAGCAGCTTAACGAGGCCGGGGGGAGGAACCGGGGAGCTGTTTTTT
TRBV3-1/TRBV3-2,NA,TRBD1,TRBJ2-1,CASSIRQGVGEQFF,TGTGCCAGCAGCATTCGACAGGGGGTTGGGGAGCAGTTCTTC
TRBV7-3,once,TRBD1,TRBJ2-2,CASSLQGAAVAGELFF,TGTGCCAGCAGCCTACAGGGGGCGGCGGTCGCCGGGGAGCTGTTTTTT
TRBV7-2,NA,NA,TRBJ2-5,CASSLAGRREETQYF,TGTGCCAGCAGCTTAGCTGGCAGGAGGGAAGAGACCCAGTACTTC
TRBV2,NA,NA,TRBJ1-5,CASSEGATQHF,TGTGCCAGCAGTGAAGGGGCGACCCAGCATTTT
TRBV7-8,NA,TRBD2,TRBJ2-3,CASSLLAGGSTDTQYF,TGTGCCAGCAGCTTACTAGCGGGGGGAAGCACAGATACGCAGTATTTT
TRBV19,NA,NA,TRBJ2-7,CASSRLGGNEQYF,TGTGCCAGTAGTAGACTAGGTGGTAACGAGCAGTACTTC
TRBV7-2,NA,TRBD2,TRBJ2-3,CASSPQPRLATDTQYF,TGTGCCAGCAGTCCACAACCGAGACTAGCCACAGATACGCAGTATTTT